The 3 T cell receptor beta chains given below trace back to one sample, sequenced in a study of cytomegalovirus exposure and HLA in healthy donors. The table came from immunoSEQ multiplex PCR; TCRdb's copy has only in-frame clones and leaves some out. The sample yields 120,000 or so clones, 85% to 90% seen once. Material for sequencing was PBMCs. The receptors here all came from a woman aged 18-29 years in good health and CMV-seronegative.

This rearrangement joins TRBV5-1 to TRBJ1-3; possible D gene TRBD1, 5 bases. The CDR3 runs 15 residues. V lost 4 bases, J lost 3 bases, and 14 bases lay in between. The germline V gene has CDR1 SGHRS and CDR2 YFSETQ. As DNA, the CDR3 is TGCGCCAGCAGCATATGGGGCGCGAGTGGAAACACCATATATTTT. As protein: CASSIWGASGNTIYF.

J is TRBJ1-5 and V is TRBV27; D is uncertain. CDR3 length: 14 amino acids. Per germline, CDR1 MNHEY and CDR2 SMNVEV (reference sequence). Trimming left V 2 bases short and J 3 bases short, with 8 bases between. The CDR3 region is CASSLQSDNQPQHF. The CDR3 nucleotides read TGTGCCAGCAGTTTACAGTCAGACAATCAGCCCCAGCATTTT.

This sequence joins TRBV27 and TRBJ1-5; the D is unclear. V dropped 7 bases and J dropped 5 bases, with 9 bases sitting between them. Germline V gives CDR1 MNHEY, CDR2 SMNVEV (reference sequence). The CDR3 consists of 12 residues. The CDR3 nucleotides are TGTGCCAGCACCACCGGGTATCAGCCCCAGCATTTT. Protein: CASTTGYQPQHF.